The sequence of this TCR beta chain was determined in a study of OX40 agonist ivuxolimab in advanced cancers. On this clone itself: Its antigen is still unknown.

Profiled with immunoSEQ multiplex PCR; TCRdb holds only in-frame clones, not every one. The data contain some 72,000 clones, 80% to 95% of them singletons. The CDR3 covers 16 residues. The V gene end was trimmed by 5 bases and the J gene end by 6 bases; junction bases not matched to a gene: 13. Germline values: CDR1 SGHTA, CDR2 FQGTGA. Study-wide points: On average, CD8+ T cells had more expanded clones than CD4+.

The sequencing here drew on CD4+ or CD8+ T cells sorted from blood, taken in a trial of the OX40 agonist ivuxolimab. The clonotype originates from an adult with an advanced solid tumor such as melanoma, head and neck, liver or kidney cancer. The chain couples TRBV7-3 to TRBJ1-2, with TRBD1 identical over 9 bases. This chain's CDR3 is CASSLGNTGQGDGYTF. DNA of the CDR3: TGTGCCAGCAGCCTGGGTAATACGGGACAGGGAGATGGCTACACCTTC.